The 15 T cell receptor beta chains below come from one sample, sequenced in a study of shared clonotypes between healthy human individuals (dated by TCRdb to the early 2020s). The method was the immunoSEQ multiplex PCR assay. TCRdb mirrors the immuneACCESS table, restricted to in-frame sequences. Some clones are absent from its copies; in checked studies, under half trace to an unresolved V gene, and the reason for the others is unknown. In this sample the table shows about 340,000 clones, more than 60% of which occur a single time. Of the sample, 10% falls within the top ten clones. Sequencing was done on a sample of memory CD4+ T cells sorted from blood. Interpreted using the paper, the cell subset or site label stands for: CD45RA-negative fraction. These receptors came from a man aged 25 to 45 in good health.

V usage is TRBV5-5 and J usage is TRBJ1-2, with D possibly matching TRBD1 (6 bases). This CDR3 region has 14 residues. Trimming took 2 bases from V and 6 from J, leaving 14 bases between them. The germline V gene encodes CDR1 SGHKS and CDR2 YYEKEE (reference sequence). The chain's CDR3 is CASSFSPGADGYTF. CDR3 bases: TGTGCCAGCAGCTTCTCTCCGGGGGCGGATGGCTACACCTTC.

This clone was observed at least ten times. This rearrangement joins TRBV11-1 to TRBJ2-1, with D perhaps TRBD2 (6 bases). Per germline, CDR1 SGHAT and CDR2 FQDESV (reference sequence). The V end was cut by 5 bases, the J end by 7 bases, with 12 bases between. The CDR3 consists of 13 residues. The CDR3 loop reads CASSRAGLNEQFF. Written as DNA, the CDR3 is TGTGCCAGCAGCCGGGCGGGGTTGAATGAGCAGTTCTTC.

The rearrangement joins TRBV28 to TRBJ2-4; TRBD1 is a possible D gene (5 bases). The germline gives CDR1 MDHEN, CDR2 SYDVKM. The CDR3 consists of 12 residues. Trimming left V 9 bases short and J 7 bases short, with 13 bases between. CDR3 residues: CASIDGANIQYF. The CDR3 region has the DNA TGTGCCAGTATCGATGGGGCGAACATTCAGTACTTC.

This rearrangement joins TRBV4-3 to TRBJ2-3; 10 bases map to TRBD2. The CDR3 sequence is 17 residues long. Germline loops: CDR1 LGHNA, CDR2 YSLEER. With 0 bases clipped from V and 3 bases from J, the junction kept 6 bases outside the gene matches. CDR3 in amino acids: CASSQDPAGGPTDTQYF. In DNA, the CDR3 is TGCGCCAGCAGCCAAGATCCAGCGGGAGGGCCGACAGATACGCAGTATTTT.

V usage is TRBV19 and J usage is TRBJ2-7, with 7 bases that match TRBD1. The length of the CDR3 is 12 residues. Trimming cost V 10 bases and J 7 bases; bases outside gene matches: 10. CDR1 LNHDA and CDR2 SQIVND come from the germline V gene (reference sequence). The CDR3 DNA reads TGTGCCACCTCACGACAGGGCGGAGAGCAGTACTTC. The encoded protein is CATSRQGGEQYF.

The chain couples TRBV7-9 to TRBJ2-7, with TRBD1 identical over 8 bases. V lost 4 bases to trimming and J lost 5 bases; unmatched junction nucleotides: 10. This CDR3 spans 15 amino acids. Germline assignment: CDR1 SEHNR and CDR2 FQNEAQ (reference sequence). CDR3 sequence: CASSSPGQARHEQYF. The CDR3 DNA reads TGTGCCAGCAGCTCGCCGGGACAGGCTCGGCACGAGCAGTACTTC.

V is TRBV30 and J is TRBJ1-1; no definite D call. This CDR3 contains 14 residues. Trimming pared 0 bases from V and 1 base from J, leaving 9 bases between. Germline V gives CDR1 GTSNPN, CDR2 SVGIG (reference sequence). The CDR3 sequence: CAWSVLTPNTEAFF. Here the CDR3 DNA reads TGTGCCTGGAGTGTACTAACCCCGAACACTGAAGCTTTCTTT.

The V call is TRBV7-9, the J call TRBJ1-3; D gene unclear. Trimming shortened V by 6 bases and J by 4 bases, and 16 bases separated the two germline ends. CDR1 is SEHNR, CDR2 FQNEAQ, per germline (reference sequence). The CDR3 totals 15 residues. As DNA, the CDR3 is TGTGCCAGCAGTTACAGAAGTACCGAGGGAAACACCATATATTTT. As protein: CASSYRSTEGNTIYF.

As DNA, the CDR3 is TGTGCCAGCAGCGTAGGACTAGCGGGACACAACGAGCAGTACTTC. Protein product: CASSVGLAGHNEQYF. This sequence joins TRBV9 and TRBJ2-7; 11 nucleotides line up with TRBD2. The CDR3 runs to 15 residues. J lost 5 bases, V lost 0 bases, and 4 bases had no gene match. CDR1 and CDR2 (germline): SGDLS, YYNGEE.

This clone was detected many times. The chain recombines TRBV5-1 with TRBJ2-6; D is perhaps TRBD2 (5 bases). Per germline, CDR1 SGHRS and CDR2 YFSETQ. V was clipped by 3 bases and J by 2 bases, with 30 bases between them. This CDR3 region has 22 residues. CDR3 loop: CASSSPRIHGGSKTTGANVLTF. DNA for the CDR3: TGCGCCAGCAGCTCCCCTCGAATACACGGCGGGTCAAAGACGACTGGGGCCAACGTCCTGACTTTC.

This clone came up many times. The genes are TRBV10-3 and TRBJ2-2; D may be TRBD1 (6 bases). V lost 4 bases and J lost 2, with 14 bases in between. This CDR3 region has 16 residues. The germline V gene has CDR1 ENHRY and CDR2 SYGVKD. The CDR3 coding sequence is TGTGCCATCAGTGGGGTTCCGGGACAAAACACCGGGGAGCTGTTTTTT. Translation: CAISGVPGQNTGELFF.

This clone showed up many times. The CDR3: CASSPGTGWNYEQYF. In DNA, the CDR3 is TGCGCCAGCAGCCCCGGGACAGGGTGGAACTACGAGCAGTACTTC. The chain links TRBV5-1 to TRBJ2-7; 9 bases are a match to TRBD1. This CDR3 region has 15 residues. J lost 3 bases, V lost 4 bases, and 8 bases had no gene match. Germline V gene lookup returns CDR1 SGHRS and CDR2 YFSETQ.

The rearrangement links TRBV6-1 to TRBJ2-3, with D maybe TRBD2 (5 bases). V lost 2 bases and J 3 bases, leaving 9 bases between the germline ends. This CDR3 has 14 residues. Per the germline V gene, CDR1 is MNHNS and CDR2 is SASEGT. CDR3 sequence (DNA): TGTGCCAGCAGTGAAAGAAGAGGGACAGATACGCAGTATTTT. As protein: CASSERRGTDTQYF.

CDR3 residues: CASSDSYRSSYNEQFF. The CDR3 DNA is TGTGCCAGCAGTGACTCCTACAGGAGCTCCTACAATGAGCAGTTCTTC. The chain has TRBV6-4 and TRBJ2-1, with D tentatively TRBD1 (5 bases). CDR1 MRHNA and CDR2 SNTAGT come from the germline V gene. V was clipped by 0 bases and J by 0 bases, with 9 bases between them. There are 16 residues in the CDR3.

The chain combines TRBV6-1 with TRBJ2-1; a possible D gene is TRBD1 (6 bases). CDR3 length equals 14 residues. Germline-derived CDR1 and CDR2 are MNHNS and SASEGT. Trimming took 0 bases from V and 10 from J, leaving 13 bases between them. This CDR3 reads CASSEALHGTEQFF. The CDR3 DNA is TGTGCCAGCAGTGAAGCGCTTCACGGGACAGAGCAGTTCTTC.